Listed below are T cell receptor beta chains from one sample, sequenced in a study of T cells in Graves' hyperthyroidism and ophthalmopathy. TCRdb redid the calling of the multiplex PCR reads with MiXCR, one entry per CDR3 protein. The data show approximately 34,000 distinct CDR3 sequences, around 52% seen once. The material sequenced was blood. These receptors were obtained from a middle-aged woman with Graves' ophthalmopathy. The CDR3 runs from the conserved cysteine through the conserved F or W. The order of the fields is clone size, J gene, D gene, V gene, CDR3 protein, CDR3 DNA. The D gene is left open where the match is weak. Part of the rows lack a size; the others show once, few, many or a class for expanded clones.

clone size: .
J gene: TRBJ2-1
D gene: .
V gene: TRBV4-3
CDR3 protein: CASGQDLAFGYNEQFF
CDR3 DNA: TGCGCCAGCGGCCAAGATCTGGCGTTCGGCTACAATGAGCAGTTCTTC

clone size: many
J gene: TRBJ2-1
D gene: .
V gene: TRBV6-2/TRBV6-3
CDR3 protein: CASSYRGRSNEQFF
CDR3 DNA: TGTGCCAGCAGTTACAGGGGACGTAGCAATGAGCAGTTCTTC

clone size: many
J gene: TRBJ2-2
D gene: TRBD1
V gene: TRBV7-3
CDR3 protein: CASSSNRGLTGELFF
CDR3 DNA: TGTGCCAGCAGCTCGAACAGGGGGCTCACCGGGGAGCTGTTTTTT

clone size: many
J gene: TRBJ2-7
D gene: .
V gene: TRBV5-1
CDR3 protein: CASSLEASRDEQYF
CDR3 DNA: TGCGCCAGCAGCTTGGAGGCTAGCAGGGACGAGCAGTACTTC

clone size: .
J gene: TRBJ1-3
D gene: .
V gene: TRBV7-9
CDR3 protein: CAISPSQGFTIYF
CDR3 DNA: TGTGCCATCAGCCCCAGTCAGGGATTCACCATATACTTT

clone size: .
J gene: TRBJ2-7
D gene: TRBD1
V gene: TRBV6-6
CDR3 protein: CASRLWTGGNYEQYF
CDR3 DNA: TGTGCCAGCAGACTCTGGACAGGGGGGAACTACGAGCAGTACTTC

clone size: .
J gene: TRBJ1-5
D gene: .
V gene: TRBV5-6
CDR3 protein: CASSSGDSNQPQHF
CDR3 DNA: TGTGCCAGCAGCTCCGGGGACAGCAATCAGCCCCAGCATTTT

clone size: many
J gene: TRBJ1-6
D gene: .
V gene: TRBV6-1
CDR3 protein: CASSENRGNSPLHF
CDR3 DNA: TGTGCCAGCAGTGAAAATCGGGGGAATTCACCCCTCCACTTT

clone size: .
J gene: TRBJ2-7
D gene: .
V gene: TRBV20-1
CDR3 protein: CSARDLYF
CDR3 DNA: TGCAGTGCTAGAGATCTGTACTTC

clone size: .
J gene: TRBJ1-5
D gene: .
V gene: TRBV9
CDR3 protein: CAHSRPQHF
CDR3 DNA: TGTGCCCACAGCCGGCCCCAGCATTTT

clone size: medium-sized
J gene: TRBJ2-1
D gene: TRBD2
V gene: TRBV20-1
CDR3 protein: CSASGLDNEQFF
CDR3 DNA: TGCAGTGCAAGCGGACTAGACAATGAGCAGTTCTTC

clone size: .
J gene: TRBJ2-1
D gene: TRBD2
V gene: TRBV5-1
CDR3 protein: CASSALTSVDEQFF
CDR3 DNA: TGCGCCAGCAGCGCCCTGACTAGCGTGGATGAGCAGTTCTTC

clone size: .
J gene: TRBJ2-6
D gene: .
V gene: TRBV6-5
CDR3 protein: CASSYWRVAGGGANVLTF
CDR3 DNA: TGTGCCAGCAGTTACTGGCGAGTTGCTGGGGGAGGGGCCAACGTCCTGACTTTC

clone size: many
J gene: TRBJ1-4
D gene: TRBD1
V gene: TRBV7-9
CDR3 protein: CATQGGSEKLFF
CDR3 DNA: TGTGCCACCCAGGGGGGTAGTGAAAAACTGTTTTTT

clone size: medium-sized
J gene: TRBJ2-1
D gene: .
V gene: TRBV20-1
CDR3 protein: CSALIVTYNEQFF
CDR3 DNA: TGCAGTGCCCTCATTGTCACCTACAATGAGCAGTTCTTC

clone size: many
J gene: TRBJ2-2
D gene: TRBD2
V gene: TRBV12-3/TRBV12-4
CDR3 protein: CASSSGGSNTGELFF
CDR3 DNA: TGTGCCAGCAGTTCGGGGGGGAGTAACACCGGGGAGCTGTTTTTT

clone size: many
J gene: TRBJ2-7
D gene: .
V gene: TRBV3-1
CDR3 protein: CASSPGESNHEQYF
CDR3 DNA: TGTGCCAGCAGCCCGGGGGAGAGCAATCACGAGCAGTACTTC

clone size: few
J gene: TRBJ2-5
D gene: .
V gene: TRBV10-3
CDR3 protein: CAISESMGNSNQPQYF
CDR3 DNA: TGTGCCATCAGTGAGTCGATGGGAAATAGCAATCAGCCCCAGTACTTC

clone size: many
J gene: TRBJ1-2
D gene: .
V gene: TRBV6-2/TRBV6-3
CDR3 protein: CASRDSNYGYTF
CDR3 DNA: TGTGCCAGCCGGGACTCTAACTATGGCTACACCTTC

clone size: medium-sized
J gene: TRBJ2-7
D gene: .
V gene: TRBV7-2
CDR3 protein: CASSLVLFYEQYF
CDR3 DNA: TGTGCCAGCAGCTTAGTCCTCTTCTACGAGCAGTACTTC

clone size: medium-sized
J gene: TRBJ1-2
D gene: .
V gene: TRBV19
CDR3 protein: CASSIGDSSNYGYTF
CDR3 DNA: TGTGCCAGTAGTATAGGAGACAGCTCTAACTATGGCTACACCTTC

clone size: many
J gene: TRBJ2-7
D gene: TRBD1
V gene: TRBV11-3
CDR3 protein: CASSLEQGGPREQYF
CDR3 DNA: TGTGCCAGCAGCTTAGAACAGGGGGGCCCGAGGGAGCAGTACTTC

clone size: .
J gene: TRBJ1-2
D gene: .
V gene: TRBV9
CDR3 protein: CASGRDTLYGYTF
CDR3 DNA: TGTGCCAGCGGCAGGGACACACTCTATGGCTACACCTTC

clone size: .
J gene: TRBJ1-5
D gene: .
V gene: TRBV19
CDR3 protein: CASSMTVTGETQHF
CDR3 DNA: TGTGCCAGTAGTATGACAGTCACTGGTGAGACCCAGCATTTT

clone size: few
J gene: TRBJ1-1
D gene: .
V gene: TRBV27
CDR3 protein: CASRTGTAGAFF
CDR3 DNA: TGTGCCAGCAGGACTGGGACCGCCGGGGCTTTCTTT

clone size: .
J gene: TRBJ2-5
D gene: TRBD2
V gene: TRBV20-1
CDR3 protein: CSARALAGTSRETQYF
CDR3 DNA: TGCAGTGCTAGAGCCCTAGCGGGAACCTCCCGGGAGACCCAGTACTTC

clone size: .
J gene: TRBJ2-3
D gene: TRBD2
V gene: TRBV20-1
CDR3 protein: CSARAAGAPTDTQYF
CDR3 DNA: TGCAGTGCTAGAGCAGCGGGGGCACCAACAGATACGCAGTATTTT

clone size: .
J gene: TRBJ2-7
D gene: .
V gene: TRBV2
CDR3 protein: CASYSGRDTYEQYF
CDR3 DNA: TGTGCCAGCTACAGTGGGCGGGACACCTACGAGCAGTACTTC

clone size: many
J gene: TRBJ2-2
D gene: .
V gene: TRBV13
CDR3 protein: CATRVPRDTGELFF
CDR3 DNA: TGTGCCACCAGGGTACCTCGCGACACCGGGGAGCTGTTTTTT

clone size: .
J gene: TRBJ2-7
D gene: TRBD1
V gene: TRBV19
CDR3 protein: CARGTGVVYEQYF
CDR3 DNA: TGTGCCAGAGGGACAGGGGTTGTTTACGAGCAGTACTTC

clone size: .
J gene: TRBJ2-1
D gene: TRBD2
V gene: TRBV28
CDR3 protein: CASSLWGLADNSEQFF
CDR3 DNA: TGTGCCAGCAGTTTATGGGGACTAGCGGATAACAGTGAGCAGTTCTTC

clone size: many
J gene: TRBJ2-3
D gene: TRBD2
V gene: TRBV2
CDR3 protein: CASSVGGEGDTQYF
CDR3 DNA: TGTGCCAGCAGTGTGGGGGGGGAGGGAGATACGCAGTATTTT

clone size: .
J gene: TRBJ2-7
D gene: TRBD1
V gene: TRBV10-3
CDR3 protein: CAIKGTGFYEQYF
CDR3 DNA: TGTGCCATCAAGGGGACAGGGTTCTACGAGCAGTACTTC

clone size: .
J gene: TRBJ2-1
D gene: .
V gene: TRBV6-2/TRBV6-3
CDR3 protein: CASNNRGRYNEQFF
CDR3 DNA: TGTGCCAGCAATAATCGGGGCCGATACAATGAGCAGTTCTTC

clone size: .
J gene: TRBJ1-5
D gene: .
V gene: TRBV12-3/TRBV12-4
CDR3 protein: CASSFSSLTDTQHF
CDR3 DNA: TGTGCCAGCAGTTTTTCCAGCCTCACAGATACGCAGCATTTT

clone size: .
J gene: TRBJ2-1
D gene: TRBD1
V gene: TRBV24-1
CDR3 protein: CATSKQQGTRNEQFF
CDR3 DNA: TGTGCCACCAGTAAACAACAGGGGACGAGGAATGAGCAGTTCTTC

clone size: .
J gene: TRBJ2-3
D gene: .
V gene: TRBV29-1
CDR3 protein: CSVAGQGQADTQYF
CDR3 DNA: TGCAGCGTTGCAGGGCAGGGTCAGGCAGATACGCAGTATTTT

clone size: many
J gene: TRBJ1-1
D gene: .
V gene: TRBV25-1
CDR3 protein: CASSAGTAIEAFF
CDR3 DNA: TGTGCCAGCAGTGCTGGGACGGCTATTGAAGCTTTCTTT

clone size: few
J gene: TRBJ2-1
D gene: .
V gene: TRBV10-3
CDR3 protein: CANRRNEQFF
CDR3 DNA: TGTGCCAACCGGAGAAATGAGCAGTTCTTC

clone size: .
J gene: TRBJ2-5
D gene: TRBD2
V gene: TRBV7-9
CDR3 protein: CASMRSGGIQYF
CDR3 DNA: TGTGCCAGCATGCGAAGCGGGGGGATCCAGTACTTC

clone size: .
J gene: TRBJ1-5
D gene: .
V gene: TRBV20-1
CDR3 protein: CSASPNIAEHF
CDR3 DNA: TGCAGTGCTAGTCCTAACATCGCCGAGCATTTT

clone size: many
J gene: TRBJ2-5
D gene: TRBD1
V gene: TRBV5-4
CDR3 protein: CASSETWTGRTGETQYF
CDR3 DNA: TGTGCCAGCAGCGAGACCTGGACAGGGAGAACAGGGGAGACCCAGTACTTC

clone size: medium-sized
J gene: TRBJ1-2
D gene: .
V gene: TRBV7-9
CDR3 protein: CASSLGEGLNGYTF
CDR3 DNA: TGTGCCAGCAGCTTAGGAGAAGGGTTGAATGGCTACACCTTC

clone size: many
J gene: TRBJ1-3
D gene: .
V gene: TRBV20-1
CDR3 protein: CSAPAQGPGNTIYF
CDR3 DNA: TGCAGTGCCCCAGCACAGGGACCTGGAAACACCATATATTTT

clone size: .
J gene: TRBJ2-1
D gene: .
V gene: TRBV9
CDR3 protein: CASSVDDGVDEQFF
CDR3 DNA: TGTGCCAGCAGCGTTGACGATGGGGTAGATGAGCAGTTCTTC

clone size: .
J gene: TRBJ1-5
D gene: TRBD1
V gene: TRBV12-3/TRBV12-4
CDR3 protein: CASSQQGGGQPQHF
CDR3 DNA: TGTGCCAGCAGTCAACAGGGAGGGGGCCAGCCCCAGCATTTT

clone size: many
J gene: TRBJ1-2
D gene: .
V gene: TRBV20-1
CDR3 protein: CSAPPQNDNYGYTF
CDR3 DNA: TGCAGTGCCCCCCCCCAGAATGATAACTATGGCTACACCTTC

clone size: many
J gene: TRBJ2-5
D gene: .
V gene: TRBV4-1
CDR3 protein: CASSHVFMETQYF
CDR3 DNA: TGCGCCAGCAGCCACGTGTTCATGGAGACCCAGTACTTC

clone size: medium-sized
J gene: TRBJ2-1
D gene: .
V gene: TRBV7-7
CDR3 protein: CASSKRRYNEQFF
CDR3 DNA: TGTGCCAGCAGCAAACGGAGATACAATGAGCAGTTCTTC

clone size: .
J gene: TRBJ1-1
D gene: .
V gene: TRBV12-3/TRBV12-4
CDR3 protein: CASSLSLRQEAFF
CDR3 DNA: TGTGCCAGCAGTTTGAGTCTTCGTCAGGAAGCTTTCTTT

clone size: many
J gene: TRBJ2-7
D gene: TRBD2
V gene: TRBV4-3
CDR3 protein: CASSTGTSGGYEQYF
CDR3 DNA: TGCGCCAGCAGCACCGGGACTAGCGGAGGCTACGAGCAGTACTTC